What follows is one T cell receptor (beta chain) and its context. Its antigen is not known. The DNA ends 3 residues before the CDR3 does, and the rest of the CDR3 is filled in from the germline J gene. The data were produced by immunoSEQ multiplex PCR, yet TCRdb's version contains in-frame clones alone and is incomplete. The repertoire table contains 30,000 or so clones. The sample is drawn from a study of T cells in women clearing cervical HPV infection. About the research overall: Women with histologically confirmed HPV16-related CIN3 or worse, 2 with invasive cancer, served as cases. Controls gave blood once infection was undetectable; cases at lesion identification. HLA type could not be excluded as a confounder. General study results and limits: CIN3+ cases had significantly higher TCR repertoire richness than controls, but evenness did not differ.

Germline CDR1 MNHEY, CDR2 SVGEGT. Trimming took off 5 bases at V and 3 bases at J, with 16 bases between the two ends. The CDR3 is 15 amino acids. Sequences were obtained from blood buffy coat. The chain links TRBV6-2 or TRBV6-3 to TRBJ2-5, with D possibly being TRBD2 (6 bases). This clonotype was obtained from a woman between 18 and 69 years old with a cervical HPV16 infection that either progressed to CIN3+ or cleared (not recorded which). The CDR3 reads CASSTYMAGKETQYF. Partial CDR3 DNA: TGTGCCAGCAGTACCTATATGGCGGGAAAAGAGACC.